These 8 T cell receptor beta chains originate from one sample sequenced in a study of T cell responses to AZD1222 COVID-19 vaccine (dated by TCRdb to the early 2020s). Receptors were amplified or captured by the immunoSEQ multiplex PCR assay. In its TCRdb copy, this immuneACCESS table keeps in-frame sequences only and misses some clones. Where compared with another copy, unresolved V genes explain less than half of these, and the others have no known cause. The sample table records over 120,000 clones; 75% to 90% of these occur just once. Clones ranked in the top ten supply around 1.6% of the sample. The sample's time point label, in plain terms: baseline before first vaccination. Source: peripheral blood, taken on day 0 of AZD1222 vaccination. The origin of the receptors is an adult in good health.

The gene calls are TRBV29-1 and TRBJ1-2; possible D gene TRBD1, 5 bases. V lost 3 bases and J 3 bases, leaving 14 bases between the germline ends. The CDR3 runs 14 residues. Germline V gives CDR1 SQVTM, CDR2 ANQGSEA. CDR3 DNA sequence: TGCAGCGTTGACACCCCCGGGACCGACTATGGCTACACCTTC. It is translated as CSVDTPGTDYGYTF. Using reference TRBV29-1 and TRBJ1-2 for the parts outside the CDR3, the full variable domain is SAVISQKPSRDICQRGTSLTIQCQVDSQVTMMFWYRQQPGQSLTLIATANQGSEATYESGFVIDKFPISRPNLTFSTLTVSNMSPEDSSIYLCSVDTPGTDYGYTFGSGTRLTVV.

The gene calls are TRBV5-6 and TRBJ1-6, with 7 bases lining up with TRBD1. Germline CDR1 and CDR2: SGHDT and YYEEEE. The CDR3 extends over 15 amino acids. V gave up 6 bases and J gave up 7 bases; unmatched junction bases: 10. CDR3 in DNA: TGTGCCAGCACCTCACTTCAGGGGGGAAATTCACCCCTCCACTTT. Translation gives CASTSLQGGNSPLHF.

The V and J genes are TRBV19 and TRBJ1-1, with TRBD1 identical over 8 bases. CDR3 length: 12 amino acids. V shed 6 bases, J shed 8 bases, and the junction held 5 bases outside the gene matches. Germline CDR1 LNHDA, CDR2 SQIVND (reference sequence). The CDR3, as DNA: TGTGCCAGTAGGCCCCGGACAGGGGAAGCTTTCTTT. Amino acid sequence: CASRPRTGEAFF.

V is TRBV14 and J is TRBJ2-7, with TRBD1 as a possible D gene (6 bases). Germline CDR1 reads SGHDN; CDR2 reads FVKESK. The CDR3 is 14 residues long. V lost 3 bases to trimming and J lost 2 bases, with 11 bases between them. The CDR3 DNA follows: TGTGCCAGCAGCCACAGGGGTAGGGCCTACGAGCAGTACTTC. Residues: CASSHRGRAYEQYF.

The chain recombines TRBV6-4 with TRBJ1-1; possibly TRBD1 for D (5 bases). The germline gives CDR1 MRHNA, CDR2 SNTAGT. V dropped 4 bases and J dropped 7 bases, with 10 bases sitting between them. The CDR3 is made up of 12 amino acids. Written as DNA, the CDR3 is TGTGCCAGCAGTGCCCGGGACGGTGAAGCTTTCTTT. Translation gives CASSARDGEAFF.

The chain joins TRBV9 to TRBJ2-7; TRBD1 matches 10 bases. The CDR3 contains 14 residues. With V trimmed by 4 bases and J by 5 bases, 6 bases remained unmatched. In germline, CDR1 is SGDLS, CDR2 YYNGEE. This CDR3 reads CASSRGTGAHEQYF. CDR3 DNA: TGTGCCAGCAGCCGCGGGACAGGGGCACACGAGCAGTACTTC. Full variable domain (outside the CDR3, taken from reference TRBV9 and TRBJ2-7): DSGVTQTPKHLITATGQRVTLRCSPRSGDLSVYWYQQSLDQGLQFLIQYYNGEERAKGNILERFSAQQFPDLHSELNLSSLELGDSALYFCASSRGTGAHEQYFGPGTRLTVT.

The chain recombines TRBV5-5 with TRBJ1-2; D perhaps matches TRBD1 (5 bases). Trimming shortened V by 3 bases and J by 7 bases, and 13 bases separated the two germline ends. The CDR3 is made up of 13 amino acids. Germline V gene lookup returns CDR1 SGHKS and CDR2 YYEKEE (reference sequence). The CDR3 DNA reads TGTGCCAGCAGCTCCGCGGGACGAGCTGGCTACACCTTC. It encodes CASSSAGRAGYTF.

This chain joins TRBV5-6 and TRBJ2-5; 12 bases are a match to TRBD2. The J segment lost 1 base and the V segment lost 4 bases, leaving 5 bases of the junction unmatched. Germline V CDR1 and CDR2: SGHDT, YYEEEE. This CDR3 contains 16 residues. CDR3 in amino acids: CASSTGLAGFQETQYF. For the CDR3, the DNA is TGTGCCAGCAGCACAGGACTAGCGGGGTTCCAAGAGACCCAGTACTTC.